These 21 T cell receptor beta chains were sequenced from one sample in a study of shared clonotypes between healthy human individuals. Assay: immunoSEQ multiplex PCR; the TCRdb copy retains only in-frame clones and omits some. In the table there are 450,000 to 500,000 clones, 60% to 80% of which are singletons. The sample was PBMCs. The origin of the receptors is a woman aged 40 to 55 in good health. Some clones in this sample may be carry-over from other donors' samples.

The rearrangement links TRBV18 to TRBJ2-7; 9 bases fit TRBD2. This CDR3 region has 13 residues. Losses at the gene ends were 5 bases for V and 5 bases for J; bases not matched to a gene: 4. Germline lookup yields CDR1 KGHSH and CDR2 LQKENI. CDR3 loop: CASSMGLAHEQYF. The CDR3 DNA reads TGTGCCAGCTCAATGGGACTAGCCCACGAGCAGTACTTC. Filled out from reference TRBV18 and TRBJ2-7, the complete variable domain reads NAGVMQNPRHLVRRRGQEARLRCSPMKGHSHVYWYRQLPEEGLKFMVYLQKENIIDESGMPKERFSAEFPKEGPSILRIQQVVRGDSAAYFCASSMGLAHEQYFGPGTRLTVT.

The chain couples TRBV28 to TRBJ2-5; D assignment may be TRBD1 or TRBD2 (5 bases each). V dropped 3 bases and J dropped 4 bases, with 15 bases sitting between them. Per germline, CDR1 MDHEN and CDR2 SYDVKM. The CDR3 runs to 15 residues. CDR3 sequence: CASSLKRGGGETQYF. In DNA form, the CDR3 reads TGTGCCAGCAGTTTGAAAAGGGGTGGGGGAGAGACCCAGTACTTC.

The sample holds a few counts of this clone. Different DNA sequences within this sample yield the same CDR3. This chain joins TRBV28 and TRBJ2-7, with 7 nucleotides matching TRBD2. The germline V gene encodes CDR1 MDHEN and CDR2 SYDVKM. The CDR3 loop spans 16 amino acids. Germline trimming cut 3 bases from V and 0 bases from J; bases unmatched to any gene: 8. The CDR3 is CASSFASGRNSYEQYF. The CDR3 nucleotides are TGTGCCAGCAGTTTTGCTAGCGGAAGGAACTCCTACGAGCAGTACTTC.

This clone was recorded many times. The gene calls are TRBV6-6 and TRBJ2-2; 8 bases map to TRBD1. The CDR3 is 14 residues long. With V trimmed by 5 bases and J by 5 bases, 4 bases remained unmatched. Germline V CDR1 and CDR2: MNHNY, SVGAGI (reference sequence). This CDR3 is CASSLRQGTGELFF. For the CDR3, the DNA is TGTGCCAGCAGTCTAAGACAGGGGACCGGGGAGCTGTTTTTT.

For this clone: An end of the junction differs from the germline gene, which may be a read error. The gene calls are TRBV7-7 and TRBJ2-1, with 9 bases matching TRBD2. This CDR3 is 17 amino acids long. From germline, CDR1 is SSHAT and CDR2 FNYEAQ (reference sequence). The CDR3 region is CASSPWGSGSSYNEQFF. The DNA for the CDR3 is TGTGCTAGCAGCCCTTGGGGTAGCGGGAGCTCCTACAATGAGCAGTTCTTC.

V usage is TRBV9 and J usage is TRBJ2-1; no clear D. The germline CDR1 and CDR2 sequences are SGDLS and YYNGEE. This CDR3 contains 15 residues. V shed 0 bases and J shed 4 bases, with 11 bases lying between them. CDR3 region: CASSVEVLGYNEQFF. The CDR3 nucleotides read TGTGCCAGCAGCGTAGAGGTCCTGGGGTACAATGAGCAGTTCTTC.

The chain couples TRBV9 to TRBJ2-5; D unclear. Germline CDR1 and CDR2: SGDLS and YYNGEE. There are 13 residues in the CDR3. V was trimmed by 0 bases and J by 5 bases, leaving 8 bases between them. The CDR3 here is CASSVEGWETQYF. In DNA form, the CDR3 reads TGTGCCAGCAGCGTAGAGGGTTGGGAGACCCAGTACTTC.

This chain links TRBV7-3 with TRBJ2-1, with 7 bases identical to TRBD2. Germline assignment: CDR1 SGHTA and CDR2 FQGTGA. The CDR3 is 14 residues long. The trim removed 4 bases at V and 5 bases at J, leaving 5 bases unmatched. Here the CDR3 DNA reads TGTGCCAGCAGCTGGAGCGGGGAGAACAATGAGCAGTTCTTC. Residues: CASSWSGENNEQFF.

CDR3 sequence reads: CASSALGPTEAFF. The CDR3 bases are TGTGCCAGCAGTGCGTTGGGGCCCACTGAAGCTTTCTTT. The J gene is TRBJ1-1, the V gene TRBV2; TRBD1 might be the D (5 bases). This CDR3 spans 13 amino acids. Trimming pared 4 bases from V and 4 bases from J, leaving 10 bases between. CDR1 and CDR2 (germline): SNHLY, FYNNEI.

The chain links TRBV6-1 to TRBJ1-5; D call uncertain. This CDR3 has 14 amino acids. Trimming shortened V by 6 bases and J by 4 bases, and 13 bases separated the two germline ends. Per germline, CDR1 MNHNS and CDR2 SASEGT. The CDR3 loop reads CASRGGVSNQPQHF. The CDR3 DNA sequence: TGTGCCAGCAGGGGTGGTGTCTCTAATCAGCCCCAGCATTTT.

This clone was seen only once. This chain joins TRBV19 and TRBJ2-7, with 10 bases aligning to TRBD2. CDR3 length: 16 residues. Trimming at V came to 3 bases and at J to 1 base, leaving 6 bases not matched to a gene. Per the germline V gene, CDR1 is LNHDA and CDR2 is SQIVND (reference sequence). The CDR3 loop reads CASSMAEREGSYEQYF. CDR3 nucleotides: TGTGCCAGTAGTATGGCCGAGCGGGAGGGATCCTACGAGCAGTACTTC.

The V gene is TRBV5-1, the J gene TRBJ1-1; D is possibly TRBD1 (6 bases). V lost 5 bases to trimming and J lost 1 base, with 18 bases between them. The CDR3 sequence is 16 residues long. Germline CDR1 and CDR2: SGHRS and YFSETQ. As DNA, the CDR3 is TGCGCCAGCAGTCCAGAGCCCCAGGGGACGAACACTGAAGCTTTCTTT. Its translation is CASSPEPQGTNTEAFF.

The rearrangement joins TRBV7-3 to TRBJ2-6; 9 bases are shared with TRBD2. V shed 2 bases and J 3 bases; nucleotides not matched to a gene: 5. Germline CDR1 reads SGHTA; CDR2 reads FQGTGA. CDR3 length: 17 residues. As DNA, the CDR3 is TGTGCCAGCAGCTTAGTGGCGGGAGGGTATGGGGCCAACGTCCTGACTTTC. Translating it yields CASSLVAGGYGANVLTF.

This clone was recorded a few times. A read error may explain this, as a much larger clone is one base away. The chain links TRBV11-2 to TRBJ2-5; TRBD2 aligns across 12 bases. Germline assignment: CDR1 SGHAT and CDR2 FQNNGV. The CDR3 consists of 19 residues. The CDR3 spells CAGSLRGPRTSGTRETQYF. The CDR3 nucleotides read TGTGCCGGCAGCTTAAGGGGCCCCCGGACTAGCGGGACTCGAGAGACCCAGTACTTC.

V and J are TRBV5-4 and TRBJ1-2, with D perhaps TRBD1 (5 bases). Germline lookup yields CDR1 SGHNT and CDR2 YYREEE (reference sequence). The CDR3 is 13 amino acids. Trimming stripped 3 bases from V and 3 bases from J, with 9 bases between. The CDR3 sequence is CASSSTEDYGYTF. The CDR3 DNA follows: TGTGCCAGCAGCTCGACAGAGGACTATGGCTACACCTTC. Using reference TRBV5-4 and TRBJ1-2 for the parts outside the CDR3, the full variable domain is ETGVTQSPTHLIKTRGQQVTLRCSSQSGHNTVSWYQQALGQGPQFIFQYYREEENGRGNFPPRFSGLQFPNYSSELNVNALELDDSALYLCASSSTEDYGYTFGSGTRLTVV.

This chain joins TRBV20-1 and TRBJ1-1, with D maybe TRBD1 (5 bases). The length of the CDR3 is 11 residues. The V end was cut by 4 bases, the J end by 6 bases, with 9 bases between. Germline V gives CDR1 DFQATT, CDR2 SNEGSKA (reference sequence). CDR3 in DNA: TGCAGTGCTACCCGGGGCGCTGAAGCTTTCTTT. It yields the protein CSATRGAEAFF.

V is TRBV7-9 and J is TRBJ2-2, with 14 bases aligning to TRBD2. This CDR3 contains 15 residues. CDR1 SEHNR and CDR2 FQNEAQ come from the germline V gene (reference sequence). Trimming at V came to 5 bases and at J to 9 bases, leaving 5 bases not matched to a gene. For the CDR3, the DNA is TGTGCCAGCAGCCACGGGACTAGCGGGAGCCGGGAGCTGTTTTTT. This encodes CASSHGTSGSRELFF.

This sequence joins TRBV18 and TRBJ2-3; D is perhaps TRBD2 (6 bases). V was clipped by 3 bases and J by 4 bases, with 14 bases between them. This CDR3 is built from 15 residues. The germline CDR1 and CDR2 sequences are KGHSH and LQKENI. The CDR3 DNA is TGTGCCAGCTCACCGATTCGGGGAGGCCCAGATACGCAGTATTTT. Protein sequence: CASSPIRGGPDTQYF.

This clone was detected a few times. V is TRBV6-1 and J is TRBJ1-5; D is ambiguous. The CDR3 runs to 13 residues. The germline CDR1 and CDR2 sequences are MNHNS and SASEGT. Trimming removed 4 bases at V and 5 bases at J, with 9 bases between. The CDR3 DNA is TGTGCCAGCAGTGTAGACGGAGATCAGCCCCAGCATTTT. It specifies CASSVDGDQPQHF.

This clone was seen repeatedly, ten times or more. The chain links TRBV2 to TRBJ1-1; possibly TRBD1 for D (5 bases). CDR3 size: 15 residues. CDR1 is SNHLY and CDR2 is FYNNEI in the germline V gene. V was trimmed by 2 bases and J by 5 bases, leaving 15 bases between them. In DNA form, the CDR3 reads TGTGCCAGCAGTGAATTGGGGGGGGTTGGGACTGAAGCTTTCTTT. Translated: CASSELGGVGTEAFF.

This clone was seen only a few times. This chain uses TRBV19 with TRBJ2-7; D is unresolved. CDR1 is LNHDA and CDR2 is SQIVND in the germline V gene (reference sequence). This CDR3 region has 14 residues. V was shortened by 3 bases and J by 0 bases, with 9 bases between the two germline ends. In nucleotides, the CDR3 is TGTGCCAGTAGTATGGGCCTGAGCTCCTACGAGCAGTACTTC. Amino acid sequence: CASSMGLSSYEQYF.